This TCR beta chain stems from a study of cytomegalovirus exposure and HLA in healthy donors. PCR amplification relied on 60 Vbeta primers (plus 13 Jbeta primers). Sequencing used immunoSEQ multiplex PCR; TCRdb keeps in-frame clones, though not all of them. Of around 120,000 clones detected, around three quarters appear once; the ten largest clones hold roughly 3%. Germline CDR1 and CDR2: PRHDT and FYEKMQ (reference sequence). The CDR3 extends over 14 amino acids. Trimming took off 0 bases at V and 6 bases at J, with 9 bases between the two ends. Sequencing input: PBMCs. The chain links TRBV13 to TRBJ1-5; a weak D match, TRBD1 (5 bases). The TCR was taken from an older woman in good health and CMV-seropositive. The CDR3 DNA follows: TGTGCCAGCAGCTTAGGTCAGGGCGGTCAGCCCCAGCATTTT. Its translation: CASSLGQGGQPQHF.